A selection of T cell receptor beta chains follows, all from one sample in a study of shared clonotypes between healthy human individuals. The method was immunoSEQ multiplex PCR; TCRdb's version includes in-frame clones alone and lacks a portion of them. The table lists a few hundred thousand clones, roughly 96% of them singletons. What was sequenced was memory CD8+ T cells sorted from blood. These receptors were collected from a man aged 30 to 39 in good health. CDR3s include the opening cysteine and the closing phenylalanine or tryptophan. D genes are given only for firm matches. Size is omitted from some rows. Given values are once, few, many or a class for expanded clones.

. | TRBJ2-3 | TRBD1 | TRBV15 | TGTGCCACCAGCAGGGACAGGGTGGGAGATACGCAGTATTTT | CATSRDRVGDTQYF
. | TRBJ2-5 | . | TRBV4-2 | TGTGCCAGCAGCCAAGGTGGGCTAGCGGAGACCCAGTACTTC | CASSQGGLAETQYF
. | TRBJ1-2 | . | TRBV28 | TGTGCCAGCAGTTTGCCCACTAACTATGGCTACACCTTC | CASSLPTNYGYTF
. | TRBJ1-1 | . | TRBV9 | TGTGCCAGCAGCGTAGACAGCAACTACTCACCTTTCTTT | CASSVDSNYSPFF
. | TRBJ2-1 | TRBD2 | TRBV5-1 | TGCGCCAGCAGCTTGGACCCCCTCGGGGGAGGGAGTAATGAGCAGTTCTTC | CASSLDPLGGGSNEQFF
. | TRBJ1-5 | . | TRBV5-5 | TGTGCCAGCAGCTTGGGGCAGGGAGATCAGCCCCAGCATTTT | CASSLGQGDQPQHF
. | TRBJ2-7 | TRBD1 | TRBV6-5 | TGTGCCAGCAGTTCCGGGACAGGGTACGAGCAGTACTTC | CASSSGTGYEQYF
. | TRBJ1-3 | TRBD1 | TRBV5-1 | TGCGCCAGCAGGGGGGACAGATTCTCTGGAAACACCATATATTTT | CASRGDRFSGNTIYF
. | TRBJ2-1 | . | TRBV27 | TGTGCCAGCAGCTCTACCTTCTACAATGAGCAGTTCTTC | CASSSTFYNEQFF
. | TRBJ1-4 | . | TRBV7-2 | TGTGCCAGCAGCTTGAGCATAGGGGGGGCGAGGGATGAAAAACTGTTTTTT | CASSLSIGGARDEKLFF
. | TRBJ2-1 | TRBD2 | TRBV27 | TGTGCCAGCAGTTCCCTGAGCGGGAGCTCCTACAATGAGCAGTTCTTC | CASSSLSGSSYNEQFF
. | TRBJ2-3 | . | TRBV5-1 | TGCGCCAGCAGACCCGAGTTGGGCCTGATCCGGACAGATACGCAGTATTTT | CASRPELGLIRTDTQYF
. | TRBJ2-3 | . | TRBV28 | TGTGCCAGCAGTCGCCAGGTAGATACGCAGTATTTT | CASSRQVDTQYF
. | TRBJ2-1 | . | TRBV25-1 | TGTGCCAGCATGACAGGATACAATGAGCAGTTCTTC | CASMTGYNEQFF
once | TRBJ2-1 | . | TRBV10-3 | TGTGCCATCGGGTACTCTAGAAGTGCGTACAATGAGCAGTTCTTC | CAIGYSRSAYNEQFF
once | TRBJ2-4 | TRBD2 | TRBV6-5 | TGTGCCAGCAGCCTACTAGCGACCAAAAACATTCAGTACTTC | CASSLLATKNIQYF
. | TRBJ2-7 | . | TRBV4-2 | TGTGCCAGCAGCCAAGACACGACGGGGGAGCAGTACTTC | CASSQDTTGEQYF
once | TRBJ2-3 | TRBD2 | TRBV7-2 | TGTGCCAGCAGCCCTAGGCGGGGCGGGAGCGCCGGCACAGATACGCAGTATTTT | CASSPRRGGSAGTDTQYF
. | TRBJ2-1 | TRBD1 | TRBV7-3 | TGTGCCAGCAGCTTAAGGACAGGCTCCTACAATGAGCAGTTCTTC | CASSLRTGSYNEQFF
. | TRBJ2-3 | . | TRBV6-4 | TGTGCCAGCAGCTCGGGGGTTACACCTAGCACAGATACGCAGTATTTT | CASSSGVTPSTDTQYF
. | TRBJ1-2 | . | TRBV5-6 | TGTGCCAGCAGCGGAGACAGGTCTCGCTATGGCTACACCTTC | CASSGDRSRYGYTF
. | TRBJ2-5 | TRBD2 | TRBV28 | TGTGCCAGCAGCCTAAGCGGGAGGGCTTGGGAGACCCAGTACTTC | CASSLSGRAWETQYF
. | TRBJ2-7 | . | TRBV28 | TGTGCCAGCAGTTGGAGGGGGAGGCCGAGCTCCTACGAGCAGTACTTC | CASSWRGRPSSYEQYF
once | TRBJ2-1 | TRBD2 | TRBV5-1 | TGCGCCAGCAGCTTGAATCCTAGCGGGAGCCATGAGCAGTTCTTC | CASSLNPSGSHEQFF
. | TRBJ2-3 | TRBD1 | TRBV5-4 | TGTGCCAGCAGCTTGGGGGACAGGGTCACAGATACGCAGTATTTT | CASSLGDRVTDTQYF
. | TRBJ2-3 | TRBD1 | TRBV11-2 | TGTGCCAGCAGCTTAGGGGACAGGGACGCAGATACGCAGTATTTT | CASSLGDRDADTQYF
. | TRBJ1-1 | . | TRBV19 | TGTGCCAGTAGTATGGGGGACTGGAACACTGAAGCTTTCTTT | CASSMGDWNTEAFF
. | TRBJ2-3 | . | TRBV27 | TGTGCCAGCAGTGTGTCAGATACGCAGTATTTT | CASSVSDTQYF
. | TRBJ2-3 | . | TRBV14 | TGTGCCAGCAGCCAACAGACTAGTCGGTCCACAGATACGCAGTATTTT | CASSQQTSRSTDTQYF
. | TRBJ2-2 | . | TRBV28 | TGTGCCAGCAGCTGGGTATCAGGAGGCGGGGAGCTGTTTTTT | CASSWVSGGGELFF
. | TRBJ2-5 | TRBD2 | TRBV28 | TGTGCCAGCAGACTTAGCGGGAACCAAGAGACCCAGTACTTC | CASRLSGNQETQYF
. | TRBJ2-3 | TRBD2 | TRBV9 | TGTGCCAGCAGCCTTAGCGGGGACACAGATACGCAGTATTTT | CASSLSGDTDTQYF
. | TRBJ2-7 | . | TRBV18 | TGTGCCAGCTGCTCGCTGGGGGGCCAGGGGAACGAGCAGTACTTC | CASCSLGGQGNEQYF
. | TRBJ2-7 | . | TRBV13 | TGTGCCAGCAGCTTACTTAGCGCCTACGAGCAGTACTTC | CASSLLSAYEQYF
. | TRBJ2-7 | TRBD1 | TRBV2 | TGTGCCAGCAGTGAAGCTTACAGGGGCGAGCAGTACTTC | CASSEAYRGEQYF
. | TRBJ2-5 | . | TRBV9 | TGTGCCAGGAAAGGTGGGGGGGAGACCCAGTACTTC | CARKGGGETQYF
. | TRBJ2-4 | . | TRBV2 | TGTGCCAGCAGGGACCAAGGGGCAAACATTCAGTACTTC | CASRDQGANIQYF
. | TRBJ2-7 | . | TRBV29-1 | TGCAGCGCTCGACTAGGTCCGGACTACGAGCAGTACTTC | CSARLGPDYEQYF
once | TRBJ2-5 | . | TRBV5-1 | TGCGCCAGCAGCTTGGGGTCGGCCCAAGAGACCCAGTACTTC | CASSLGSAQETQYF
. | TRBJ2-7 | TRBD1 | TRBV27 | TGTGCCAGCAGTTCTCCGACAGGGGGCGGTTTCGAGCAGTACTTC | CASSSPTGGGFEQYF
. | TRBJ2-2 | . | TRBV13 | TGTGCCAGCAGCTTAACAGGGCCGAACACCGGGGAGCTGTTTTTT | CASSLTGPNTGELFF
. | TRBJ2-1 | TRBD2 | TRBV11-2 | TGTGCCAGCAGCTTAGTCTATCTCGGGAGGGCCGACAATGAGCAGTTCTTC | CASSLVYLGRADNEQFF
. | TRBJ2-3 | TRBD2 | TRBV10-3 | TGTGCCATCAGTGAGCCCCCCCTAGCGGGGACAGATACGCAGTATTTT | CAISEPPLAGTDTQYF
. | TRBJ1-3 | . | TRBV30 | TGTGCCTGGAGTGGTGGTGACACCATATATTTT | CAWSGGDTIYF
once | TRBJ2-1 | . | TRBV14 | TGTGCCAGCAGCCAATGGGGCCTAAGCTCCTACAATGAGCAGTTCTTC | CASSQWGLSSYNEQFF
. | TRBJ2-5 | . | TRBV29-1 | TGCAGCGTTGGGGGCCTGCTGGAGACCCAGTACTTC | CSVGGLLETQYF
. | TRBJ1-2 | TRBD1 | TRBV5-1 | TGCGCCAGCAGCCTGACAGGGGCTCAGGGCTACACCTTC | CASSLTGAQGYTF
. | TRBJ2-1 | TRBD2 | TRBV30 | TGTGCCTGGACACTAGCGGGAGGTTCGCACAATGAGCAGTTCTTC | CAWTLAGGSHNEQFF
. | TRBJ2-2 | TRBD2 | TRBV18 | TGTGCCAGCTCACCACCAAGTAGCGGGAGACGACCACCCGGGGAGCTGTTTTTT | CASSPPSSGRRPPGELFF